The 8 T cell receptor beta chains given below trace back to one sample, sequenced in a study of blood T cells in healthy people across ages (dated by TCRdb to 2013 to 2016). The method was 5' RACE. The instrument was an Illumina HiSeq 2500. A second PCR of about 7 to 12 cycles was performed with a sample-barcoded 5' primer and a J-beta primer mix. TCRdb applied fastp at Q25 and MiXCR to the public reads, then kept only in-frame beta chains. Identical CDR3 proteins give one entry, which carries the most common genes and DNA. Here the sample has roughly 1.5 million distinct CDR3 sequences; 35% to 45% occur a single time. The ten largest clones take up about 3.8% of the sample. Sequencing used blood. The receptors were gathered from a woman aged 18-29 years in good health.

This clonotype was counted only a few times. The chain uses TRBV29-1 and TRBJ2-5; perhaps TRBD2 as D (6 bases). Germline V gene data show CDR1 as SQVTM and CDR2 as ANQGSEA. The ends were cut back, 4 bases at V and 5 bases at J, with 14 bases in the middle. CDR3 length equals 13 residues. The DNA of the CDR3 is TGCAGCGTTGTTTGGGGGGAGAAGGAGACCCAGTACTTC. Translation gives CSVVWGEKETQYF.

CDR3 DNA sequence: TGTGCCAGCCGCAGGGACATTCAAGAGACCCAGTACTTC. Translation: CASRRDIQETQYF. This chain uses TRBV12-3 or TRBV12-4 with TRBJ2-5; maybe TRBD1 (6 bases). V was cut by 8 bases and J by 2 bases, with 12 bases left in between. This CDR3 comprises 13 residues.

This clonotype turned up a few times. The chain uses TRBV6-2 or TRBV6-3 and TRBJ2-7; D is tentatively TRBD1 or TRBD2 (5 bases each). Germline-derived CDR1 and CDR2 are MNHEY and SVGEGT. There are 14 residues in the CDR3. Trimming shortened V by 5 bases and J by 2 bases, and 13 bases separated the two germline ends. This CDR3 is CASSEGTRAYEQYF. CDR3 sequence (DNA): TGTGCCAGCAGTGAAGGGACCCGGGCCTACGAGCAGTACTTC.

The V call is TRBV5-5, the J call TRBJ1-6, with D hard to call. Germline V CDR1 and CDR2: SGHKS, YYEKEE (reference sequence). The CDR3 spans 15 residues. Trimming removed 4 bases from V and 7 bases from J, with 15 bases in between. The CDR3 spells CASSPEGKTNSPLHF. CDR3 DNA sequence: TGTGCCAGCAGCCCGGAGGGTAAAACGAATTCACCCCTCCACTTT.

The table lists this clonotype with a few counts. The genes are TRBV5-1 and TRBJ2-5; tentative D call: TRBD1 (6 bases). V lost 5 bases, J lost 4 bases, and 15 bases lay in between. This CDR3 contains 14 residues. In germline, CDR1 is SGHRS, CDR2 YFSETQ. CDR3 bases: TGCGCCAGCAGACTTTCTGACAGGAGAGAGACCCAGTACTTC. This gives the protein CASRLSDRRETQYF. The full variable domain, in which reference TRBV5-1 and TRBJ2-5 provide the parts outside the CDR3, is KAGVTQTPRYLIKTRGQQVTLSCSPISGHRSVSWYQQTPGQGLQFLFEYFSETQRNKGNFPGRFSGRQFSNSRSEMNVSTLELGDSALYLCASRLSDRRETQYFGPGTRLLVL.

CDR3 coding DNA: TGTGCCAGCAGTTTAGCCTGGGGGCCGACGGCCTACAATGAGCAGTTCTTC. Translating it yields CASSLAWGPTAYNEQFF. The chain uses TRBV28 and TRBJ2-1; the D gene is possibly TRBD1 (6 bases). The CDR3 is 17 amino acids. The V gene lost 2 bases and the J gene lost 2 bases, with 16 bases spanning the gap. Germline V gene lookup returns CDR1 MDHEN and CDR2 SYDVKM.

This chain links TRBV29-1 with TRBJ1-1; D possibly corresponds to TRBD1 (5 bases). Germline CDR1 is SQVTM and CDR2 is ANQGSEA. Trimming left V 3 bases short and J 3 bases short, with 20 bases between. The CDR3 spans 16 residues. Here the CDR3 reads CSVDLLGPGSDTEAFF. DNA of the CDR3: TGCAGCGTTGATCTCTTGGGGCCAGGAAGCGACACTGAAGCTTTCTTT.

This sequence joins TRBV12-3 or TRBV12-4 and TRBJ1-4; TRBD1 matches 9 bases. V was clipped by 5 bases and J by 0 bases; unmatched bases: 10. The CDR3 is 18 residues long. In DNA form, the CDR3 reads TGTGCCAGCAGTCGCCGGGACAGGGCCGGGGCAACTAATGAAAAACTGTTTTTT. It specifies CASSRRDRAGATNEKLFF.